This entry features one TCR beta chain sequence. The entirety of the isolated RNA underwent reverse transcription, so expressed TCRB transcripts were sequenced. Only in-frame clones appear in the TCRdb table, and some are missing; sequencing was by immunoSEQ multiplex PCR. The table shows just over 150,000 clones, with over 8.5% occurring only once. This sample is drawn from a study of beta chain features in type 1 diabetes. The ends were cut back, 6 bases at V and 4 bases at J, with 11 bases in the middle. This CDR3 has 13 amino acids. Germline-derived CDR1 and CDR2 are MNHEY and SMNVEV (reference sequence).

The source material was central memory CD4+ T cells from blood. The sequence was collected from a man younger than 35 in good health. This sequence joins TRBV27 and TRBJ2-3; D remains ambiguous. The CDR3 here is CASSFTVSDTQYF. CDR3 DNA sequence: TGTGCCAGCAGCTTTACTGTCTCAGATACGCAGTATTTT.